This TCR beta chain was sequenced during a study of tumor-infiltrating lymphocytes in oesophageal squamous cell carcinoma. This clonotype showed up many times. TCRdb used MiXCR to reprocess the PCR reads, holding one entry per CDR3 protein. The sample has approximately 17,000 distinct CDR3 sequences, 35% to 55% seen once. Trimming shortened V by 1 base and J by 6 bases, and 21 bases separated the two germline ends. The CDR3 consists of 17 residues. CDR1 is MGHRA and CDR2 is YSYEKL in the germline V gene. This chain links TRBV4-1 with TRBJ1-2; no reliable D call. The source of this sequence is a female donor with esophageal squamous cell carcinoma. The specimen was blood. CDR3 in amino acids: CASSQGQTRIPPNGYTF. The CDR3, as DNA: TGCGCCAGCAGCCAAGGCCAAACCCGTATCCCACCTAATGGCTACACCTTC.